This T cell receptor beta chain was recovered during a study of identical twins. With regard to this clonotype: Its antigen is currently unknown.

TCRdb processed the 5' RACE reads anew with MiXCR; each CDR3 protein has one entry. The sample includes 200,000 to 250,000 distinct CDR3 sequences, more than 9.5% of them seen just once. Study observations and caveats: Carriage of fewer insertions was seen in abundant cord blood beta clonotypes, whereas memory repertoires showed none.

The CDR3 spans 14 residues. V lost 4 bases, J lost 3 bases, and 5 bases stayed unmatched. Germline V gives CDR1 MNHEY, CDR2 SVGAGI. These same records also appear under a second study, on yellow fever vaccine responses in identical twins.

The rearrangement links TRBV6-5 to TRBJ2-7, with 8 bases identical to TRBD1. Sequenced material: memory (CD45RO+) T cells sorted from blood. The sequence was collected from a woman aged 18 to 35 in good health. CDR3 coding DNA: TGTGCCAGCAGTTCTATAACAGGGGGCTACGAGCAGTACTTC. This translates into CASSSITGGYEQYF.